What follows are 2 T cell receptor beta chains derived from one specimen sequenced in a study of post-analysis software for immune sequencing data. Libraries were made from TCR beta cDNA, and they carried unique molecular identifiers. Each CDR3 protein is one row after TCRdb ran MiXCR on the PCR reads. Here the sample spans 650,000 to 850,000 distinct CDR3 sequences, around 53% being singletons. Their antigens remain unidentified. Study-level results: Roughly 5 TRBV segments occurring more often in patients than controls included TRBV5-6, TRBV5-1 and TRBV20-1.

Material for sequencing was blood. These receptors were taken from a girl under 18 with multiple sclerosis.

This clonotype has a single count. The genes are TRBV27 and TRBJ1-2; D is perhaps TRBD1 (5 bases). CDR3 length: 14 residues. Germline V gives CDR1 MNHEY, CDR2 SMNVEV (reference sequence). V was shortened by 3 bases and J by 6 bases, with 14 bases between the two germline ends. The DNA of the CDR3 is TGTGCCAGCAGTTTTCGTCAGGGAGGAAATGGCTACACCTTC. This gives the protein CASSFRQGGNGYTF.

CDR3 sequence reads: CASSLEGWNTEAFF. The CDR3 coding sequence is TGTGCCAGCAGTTTGGAGGGCTGGAACACTGAAGCTTTCTTT. The gene calls are TRBV12-3 or TRBV12-4 and TRBJ1-1; D is uncertain. The length of the CDR3 is 14 residues. V shed 3 bases and J shed 1 base, with 9 bases lying between them.